Listed here are 17 T cell receptor beta chains from one sample, sequenced in a study of lymphopenia after photon versus proton radiotherapy. The assay was immunoSEQ multiplex PCR, and TCRdb's table has in-frame clones only and misses some. Of about 19,000 clones listed, 75% to 95% are singletons. Sequenced here: peripheral blood, sampled from a patient treated with photon-based radiotherapy. Source of these receptors: a man aged 60 to 75 with pancreatic cancer.

This chain connects TRBV19 to TRBJ1-5; no clear D gene. Germline CDR1 LNHDA, CDR2 SQIVND (reference sequence). The V gene lost 2 bases and the J gene lost 4 bases, with 6 bases spanning the gap. The CDR3 length is 13 residues. The CDR3 protein is CASSITENQPQHF. For the CDR3, the DNA is TGTGCCAGTAGTATAACAGAAAATCAGCCCCAGCATTTT.

This chain joins TRBV4-2 and TRBJ2-3; 12 nucleotides align to TRBD2. Germline V gene sequence: CDR1 LGHNA, CDR2 YNFKEQ. The length of the CDR3 is 18 residues. J gave up 2 bases and V 0 bases, and 6 bases lay outside the gene matches. The CDR3 sequence: CASSQDFRLAGATDTQYF. CDR3 bases: TGTGCCAGCAGCCAAGATTTTCGACTAGCGGGGGCCACAGATACGCAGTATTTT.

The J gene is TRBJ2-3, the V gene TRBV6-6; 11 nucleotides align to TRBD2. The length of the CDR3 is 16 residues. Germline V gene sequence: CDR1 MNHNY, CDR2 SVGAGI (reference sequence). Trimming cost V 2 bases and J 3 bases; bases outside gene matches: 4. The CDR3 here is CASSYPSGGITDTQYF. The CDR3 DNA follows: TGTGCCAGCAGTTACCCTAGCGGGGGGATAACAGATACGCAGTATTTT.

The CDR3 protein is CASSYYRGSSDEQFF. The CDR3 DNA reads as TGTGCCAGCAGTTATTACAGGGGGTCTTCCGATGAGCAGTTCTTC. The V and J genes are TRBV6-5 and TRBJ2-1; TRBD1 aligns across 8 bases. The CDR3 consists of 15 residues. Germline trimming cut 3 bases from V and 8 bases from J; bases unmatched to any gene: 9. Germline CDR1 reads MNHEY; CDR2 reads SVGAGI.

The rearrangement joins TRBV2 to TRBJ1-3; 7 bases map to TRBD1. Trimming cost V 6 bases and J 2 bases; bases outside gene matches: 7. The V gene's germline CDR1 is SNHLY and CDR2 FYNNEI. The CDR3 extends over 15 amino acids. Written as DNA, the CDR3 is TGTGCCAGCAGCCTCACGACAGGGACTGGAAACACCATATATTTT. Translating it yields CASSLTTGTGNTIYF.

The chain is built from TRBV6-5 and TRBJ2-1; 8 nucleotides align to TRBD2. The ends lost 0 bases at V and 4 bases at J; junction bases unmatched: 5. This CDR3 is built from 16 residues. Germline values: CDR1 MNHEY, CDR2 SVGAGI. CDR3 amino acids: CASSYSQRGRYNEQFF. Written as DNA, the CDR3 is TGTGCCAGCAGTTACTCTCAGCGGGGGAGGTACAATGAGCAGTTCTTC.

The V call is TRBV11-2, the J call TRBJ2-3, with D unclear. The germline V gene encodes CDR1 SGHAT and CDR2 FQNNGV. V was trimmed by 0 bases and J by 8 bases, leaving 6 bases between them. The CDR3 extends over 12 amino acids. The chain's CDR3 is CASSLERLTQYF. The CDR3 DNA sequence: TGTGCCAGCAGCTTAGAGCGGCTTACGCAGTATTTT.

This chain connects TRBV4-2 to TRBJ2-4; D unresolved. The CDR3 is made up of 14 amino acids. Trimming removed 5 bases at V and 0 bases at J, with 8 bases between. In germline, CDR1 is LGHNA, CDR2 YNFKEQ. The DNA for the CDR3 is TGTGCCAGCAGCGGTCAACAAGCCAAAAACATTCAGTACTTC. Translated: CASSGQQAKNIQYF.

The V call is TRBV4-1, the J call TRBJ2-7, with D maybe TRBD1 (7 bases). Germline V gene lookup returns CDR1 MGHRA and CDR2 YSYEKL. The germline V and J ends were trimmed by 6 bases and 5 bases, with 20 bases remaining between them. This CDR3 comprises 15 residues. The CDR3 DNA reads TGCGCCAGCAGGAGGGGGCCCTGGGGGGTCGACGAGCAGTACTTC. It is translated as CASRRGPWGVDEQYF.

Here the CDR3 reads CASSFGVQETQYF. In DNA form, the CDR3 reads TGTGCCAGCAGCTTCGGCGTTCAAGAGACCCAGTACTTC. The V and J genes are TRBV7-9 and TRBJ2-5; D is ambiguous. The CDR3 contains 13 residues. Germline loops: CDR1 SEHNR, CDR2 FQNEAQ (reference sequence). V shed 3 bases and J shed 2 bases, with 7 bases lying between them.

CDR3 amino acids: CASSLARDYYEQYF. The CDR3 nucleotides are TGTGCCAGCAGCTTAGCGAGGGATTACTACGAGCAGTACTTC. This chain links TRBV7-2 with TRBJ2-7; D might be TRBD2 (5 bases). The length of the CDR3 is 14 residues. The V gene's germline CDR1 is SGHTA and CDR2 FQGNSA. V lost 0 bases, J lost 3 bases, and 9 bases lay in between.

The chain recombines TRBV5-4 with TRBJ2-1; 12 bases are a match to TRBD2. Trimming at V came to 4 bases and at J to 8 bases, leaving 7 bases not matched to a gene. Germline assignment: CDR1 SGHNT and CDR2 YYREEE (reference sequence). This CDR3 spans 15 amino acids. The CDR3 here is CASSAGLAGDHEQFF. In DNA, the CDR3 is TGTGCCAGCAGCGCGGGACTAGCGGGCGATCATGAGCAGTTCTTC. Complete variable domain (other parts from reference TRBV5-4 and TRBJ2-1): ETGVTQSPTHLIKTRGQQVTLRCSSQSGHNTVSWYQQALGQGPQFIFQYYREEENGRGNFPPRFSGLQFPNYSSELNVNALELDDSALYLCASSAGLAGDHEQFFGPGTRLTVL.

This rearrangement joins TRBV7-2 to TRBJ1-1; the match to TRBD1 covers 8 bases. This CDR3 has 16 residues. The germline V gene encodes CDR1 SGHTA and CDR2 FQGNSA. Trimming took 5 bases from V and 0 from J; bases not matched to a gene: 8. CDR3 loop: CASSLSTGGLNTEAFF. The CDR3 nucleotides read TGTGCCAGCAGCCTAAGCACAGGGGGTTTGAACACTGAAGCTTTCTTT.

V gene TRBV6-1 combines with J gene TRBJ2-3; D is ambiguous. CDR3 length equals 14 residues. The germline V gene encodes CDR1 MNHNS and CDR2 SASEGT. Trimming removed 6 bases at V and 4 bases at J, with 14 bases between. CDR3 sequence: CASRGQPSADTQYF. The CDR3 region has the DNA TGTGCCAGCAGAGGGCAGCCCAGCGCAGATACGCAGTATTTT.

The J gene is TRBJ2-3, the V gene TRBV7-2; possibly TRBD2 for D (6 bases). CDR3 length equals 14 residues. The germline V and J ends were trimmed by 5 bases and 6 bases, with 15 bases remaining between them. In germline, CDR1 is SGHTA, CDR2 FQGNSA. The CDR3 here is CASSEGLHSDTQYF. As DNA, the CDR3 is TGTGCCAGCAGCGAGGGACTCCACTCTGATACGCAGTATTTT.

The CDR3 loop is CATSRGGGGQETQYF. The CDR3 bases are TGTGCCACCAGCAGGGGCGGAGGAGGACAAGAGACCCAGTACTTC. This chain links TRBV15 with TRBJ2-5; a possible D gene is TRBD2 (5 bases). CDR3 length equals 15 residues. Looked up from germline, CDR1 is LNHNV and CDR2 is YYDKDF (reference sequence). V was clipped by 3 bases and J by 2 bases, with 13 bases between them.

V usage is TRBV7-9 and J usage is TRBJ1-1; D call uncertain. The CDR3 contains 15 residues. Trimming stripped 1 base from V and 0 bases from J, with 9 bases between. Germline CDR1 is SEHNR and CDR2 is FQNEAQ (reference sequence). CDR3 nucleotides: TGTGCCAGCAGCTTAGGTTCGTTAGTGAACACTGAAGCTTTCTTT. It codes for CASSLGSLVNTEAFF.